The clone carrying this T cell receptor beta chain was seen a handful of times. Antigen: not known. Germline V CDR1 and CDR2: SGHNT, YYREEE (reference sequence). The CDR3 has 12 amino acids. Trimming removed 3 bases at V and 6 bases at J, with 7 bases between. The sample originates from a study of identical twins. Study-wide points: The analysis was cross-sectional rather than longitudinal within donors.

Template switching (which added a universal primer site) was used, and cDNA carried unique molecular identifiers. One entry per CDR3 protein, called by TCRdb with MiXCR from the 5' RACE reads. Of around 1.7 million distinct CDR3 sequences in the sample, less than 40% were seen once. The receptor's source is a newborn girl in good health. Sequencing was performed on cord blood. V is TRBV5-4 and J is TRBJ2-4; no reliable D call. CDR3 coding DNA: TGTGCCAGCAGCTCGGAGTTAAACATTCAGTACTTC. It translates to CASSSELNIQYF.